The entry below describes one T cell receptor beta chain. These data are taken from a study of cytomegalovirus exposure and HLA in healthy donors. V was shortened by 4 bases and J by 8 bases, with 13 bases between the two germline ends. CDR1 and CDR2 from the germline V gene are LNHDA and SQIVND (reference sequence). This CDR3 spans 13 amino acids. 13 Jbeta primers and 60 Vbeta primers were used for the PCR. Measured with immunoSEQ multiplex PCR; TCRdb has only the in-frame clones, and not every one. The sample has approximately 150,000 clones; approximately 80% are singletons. Source material: PBMCs. This clonotype was sampled from a woman aged 30 to 39 in good health and CMV-seropositive. The chain links TRBV19 to TRBJ2-3; a weak D match, TRBD1 (5 bases). The CDR3 nucleotides read TGTGCCAGTAGTAAGGACATTGAAGGTACGCAGTATTTT. Residues: CASSKDIEGTQYF. Together with reference TRBV19 and TRBJ2-3, the CDR3 gives the full variable domain: DGGITQSPKYLFRKEGQNVTLSCEQNLNHDAMYWYRQDPGQGLRLIYYSQIVNDFQKGDIAEGYSVSREKKESFPLTVTSAQKNPTAFYLCASSKDIEGTQYFGPGTRLTVL.